This TCR beta chain emerged from a study of T cell responses to AZD1222 COVID-19 vaccine. Notes on the study in general: The donor cohort was predominantly white British with a female majority, and clonal diversity may have been underestimated.

To note about this clone: Its target is not known.

Germline assignment: CDR1 KGHDR and CDR2 SFDVKD. The CDR3 totals 15 residues. The V and J ends lost 5 bases and 5 bases respectively, with 14 bases between them. The repertoire was sequenced with immunoSEQ multiplex PCR; TCRdb's copy has only in-frame clones and lacks some. Of about 130,000 clones in the sample, under 95% were seen once. The chain combines TRBV24-1 with TRBJ2-2; D uncertain. The clonotype comes from an adult in good health. The material sequenced was peripheral blood, taken on day 0 of AZD1222 vaccination. CDR3: CATSAPGSWTGELFF. The CDR3 coding sequence is TGTGCCACCAGTGCGCCAGGTAGCTGGACCGGGGAGCTGTTTTTT.